This T cell receptor (beta chain) was retrieved from a study of T cells in Graves' hyperthyroidism and ophthalmopathy (dated by TCRdb to about 2019). Background for the entire study: Peripheral blood was collected at initial diagnosis, before any treatment. The paper reports TCR Vbeta CDR3 sequencing of approximately 130 peripheral blood samples: 40 to 45 ophthalmopathy, fewer than 80 hyperthyroidism and approximately 17 progressor patients. To identify TCR V-J signatures that set the groups apart, the researchers used a discovery cohort of 100 or so patients, made up of roughly 40 with Graves' ophthalmopathy and 57 with stable Graves' hyperthyroidism. In over five Graves' hyperthyroidism patients, the study also compared T-cell repertoires from thyroid tissue with T-cell repertoires from blood. The approximately 97 discovery patients were randomly divided into training and test sets at a 7:3 ratio. Once sampling was done, hyperthyroidism patients were given methimazole at a starting dose of 30 mg daily, whereas ophthalmopathy patients were given high-dose intravenous methylprednisolone. Prospective prediction of ophthalmopathy was tested in an independent validation cohort of fewer than 20 hyperthyroidism patients and 17 patients who later progressed to ophthalmopathy.

The TCR beta CDR3 regions were amplified from the RNA transcripts. A first-round RT-PCR of the TCR CDR3 used the HTBI primer set with the Qiagen OneStep RT-PCR kit. Libraries were constructed in a second round of multiplex PCR, after which size selection and purification were carried out. The libraries were sequenced on an Illumina HiSeq2000 using paired-end 100 bp reads. As for the original processing: SOAPnuke was used to process the raw data, with reads discarded if the reads contained adapters or uncalled bases, had a mean Phred below 15, or lacked an exact constant-primer or identifier match. COPE v1.2.5 was used to merge the high-quality paired reads, and each unique nucleotide sequence was defined as a clonotype. MiTCR v1.1 was used to align clonotypes to the IMGT TRBV, TRBD and TRBJ reference segments. Only V-J combinations with frequency above 0.0001, covering 99% to 99.2% of repertoires, were analysed. The TCS score was defined as the ratio of F50 (clonal expansion) to E x V (chaos), calculated using BLOSUM62-based TCRdist between CDR3 peptides within each V-J. Welch's t-statistics and random forest reduced some 510 V-J features to about 12, which were used in a naive Bayes classifier (R e1071). Using fastp trimming at Q25 and MiXCR clonotype assembly, TCRdb reanalyzed the public sequencing data and kept in-frame beta chains. Entries that share a CDR3 protein sequence are merged under the most common genes and DNA. TCRdb assigned the V and J calls; the authors' analysis was not used. Across this sample there are more than 75,000 distinct CDR3 sequences, with 51% seen only once. The ten largest clones capture roughly a quarter of the sample.

Remarks on this clonotype: No antigen is known for it. An end of the junction differs from the germline gene, which may be a read error.

Broad study findings and their caveats: Sample size was not statistically predetermined, and investigators were not blinded to group allocation. In validation, the model predicted progression to ophthalmopathy a median of around six months before onset, with 65% to 71% sensitivity and about 72% specificity. A 13 V-J signature model separated ophthalmopathy from stable hyperthyroidism, with approximately 87% sensitivity and approximately 81% specificity in cross-validation and 80%/75% in testing. Most expanded thyroid clonotypes (frequency above 0.001) were also found in blood, which suggests that blood repertoires may mirror thyroid immune responses.

Graves' hyperthyroidism was defined as stable when no progression to ophthalmopathy occurred over 18 months of follow-up. Hyperthyroidism patients were newly diagnosed, with disease duration under 2 months, and aged 18 to 65 years. Any patient with an uncontrolled infection, another autoimmune disease, pregnancy or lactation was excluded. Clinical symptoms, serum thyroxine and TRAb, thyroid ultrasound, and orbital computed tomography formed the basis for the diagnoses. Ficoll-Paque density gradient centrifugation was used to isolate PBMCs from around 10 ml of fresh peripheral blood. Total RNA was extracted using Trizol reagent, and RNA quality was assessed on an Agilent 2100 Bioanalyzer. Counted from cysteine to phenylalanine, this CDR3 has 15 amino acids. Only the CDR3 DNA stays, 45 bases, in frame from base 1. Looking up the germline V gene yields CDR1 SGHVS and CDR2 FQNEAQ.

The specimen was blood. This receptor was taken from a woman in her thirties or forties with Graves' hyperthyroidism. The chain couples TRBV7-8 to TRBJ1-4; 9 junctional bases match TRBD1. The CDR3 reads CASSPRRTGAVKLFF. The sequence in DNA is TGCGCCAGCAGCCCCAGGAGGACAGGGGCGGTAAAACTGTTTTTT.